A single sample is the source of the 22 T cell receptor beta chains below, sequenced in a study of Ad26.COV2.S vaccination and SARS-CoV-2 variants. The treatment: some 19 received Ad26.COV2.S at low or high dose, single or two shots; about five received placebo; per-sample allocation not given. Samples were taken on day 63 after the first vaccine or placebo injection. Libraries were prepared by immunoSEQ multiplex PCR; TCRdb keeps only in-frame clonotypes and omits some of them. This table holds some 300,000 clones, around 84% found once. Specimen: peripheral blood, collected in a trial of Ad26.COV2.S vaccine versus placebo. The source of these receptors is a person aged 18-60 years who received the Ad26.COV2.S COVID-19 vaccine or a placebo.

The chain employs TRBV29-1 and TRBJ1-1, with D perhaps TRBD1 (5 bases). Germline V gene lookup returns CDR1 SQVTM and CDR2 ANQGSEA. The CDR3 has 14 residues. CDR3 nucleotide sequence: TGCATCAACCCAGGGTGGGTGGAGCGCACTGAAGCTTTCTTT. It translates to CINPGWVERTEAFF.

This chain links TRBV6-2 or TRBV6-3 with TRBJ2-1, with a weak D call TRBD1 (6 bases). V lost 1 base to trimming and J lost 10 bases, with 14 bases between them. CDR1 MNHEY and CDR2 SVGEGT come from the germline V gene. CDR3 size: 14 residues. The CDR3 sequence is CASSYLGASGEQFF. CDR3 in DNA: TGTGCCAGCAGTTACTTGGGGGCTTCAGGGGAGCAGTTCTTC.

The chain uses TRBV4-1 and TRBJ1-6; 8 bases map to TRBD1. Germline CDR1 reads MGHRA; CDR2 reads YSYEKL. The CDR3 is made up of 20 amino acids. V was clipped by 3 bases and J by 4 bases; unmatched bases: 17. The CDR3 DNA follows: TGCGCCAGCAGCCAGAAACAGGGGGAACTATCTCTGGATTATAATTCACCCCTCCACTTT. It is translated as CASSQKQGELSLDYNSPLHF.

J is TRBJ2-3 and V is TRBV3-1 (or the pseudogene TRBV3-2), with D possibly matching TRBD1 (6 bases). CDR1 LGHDT and CDR2 YNNKEL come from the germline V gene (reference sequence). CDR3 length equals 15 residues. The V gene lost 2 bases and the J gene lost 2 bases, with 11 bases spanning the gap. CDR3 coding DNA: TGTGCCAGCAGCCAAACGACAGGCCCCACAGATACGCAGTATTTT. Translated: CASSQTTGPTDTQYF.

The chain employs TRBV3-1 (or the pseudogene TRBV3-2) and TRBJ1-5; 7 bases map to TRBD1. This CDR3 comprises 16 residues. Germline V lookup: CDR1 LGHDT, CDR2 YNNKEL (reference sequence). V dropped 2 bases and J dropped 3; count of bases not matched to a gene: 7. CDR3 nucleotides: TGTGCCAGCAGCCAAAACCCGACAGGGACCAATCAGCCCCAGCATTTT. It translates to CASSQNPTGTNQPQHF.

This chain uses TRBV6-6 with TRBJ1-1; D is unclear. The CDR3 runs 13 residues. Trimming removed 6 bases from V and 1 base from J, with 9 bases in between. Germline values: CDR1 MNHNY, CDR2 SVGAGI (reference sequence). DNA for the CDR3: TGTGCCAGCAGCCCGTTTTCGAACACTGAAGCTTTCTTT. Encoded protein: CASSPFSNTEAFF.

The V and J genes are TRBV6-5 and TRBJ2-1; the D gene is possibly TRBD2 (6 bases). CDR3 length: 14 residues. Germline V gives CDR1 MNHEY, CDR2 SVGAGI. The V and J ends lost 6 bases and 7 bases respectively, with 16 bases between them. CDR3 sequence reads: CASSSDGGWNEQFF. DNA of the CDR3: TGTGCCAGCAGCTCGGACGGAGGGTGGAATGAGCAGTTCTTC.

The rearrangement joins TRBV6-5 to TRBJ2-1, with 9 nucleotides matching TRBD2. Unmatched junction bases numbered 6, after V lost 5 bases and J lost 4 bases. Germline loops: CDR1 MNHEY, CDR2 SVGAGI. This CDR3 has 15 residues. The CDR3 sequence is CASSRTSDGYNEQFF. CDR3 DNA: TGTGCCAGCAGTCGGACTAGCGATGGGTACAATGAGCAGTTCTTC.

Notes on this clone: The junction departs from germline at one end; a sequencing error may be responsible. The chain joins TRBV7-7 to TRBJ2-2, with 8 bases lining up with TRBD2. This CDR3 is built from 15 residues. Germline CDR1 and CDR2: SSHAT and FNYEAQ (reference sequence). The CDR3 spells CASSLTGGNSGELFF. CDR3 DNA sequence: TGTGCCAGCAGCTTGACGGGGGGGAACAGCGGGGAGCTGTTTTTT.

The CDR3 here is CATSEGALAGGRETQYF. The CDR3 DNA follows: TGTGCCACCAGTGAGGGGGCTTTGGCGGGGGGCAGGGAGACCCAGTACTTC. V usage is TRBV24-1 and J usage is TRBJ2-5; 8 nucleotides align to TRBD2. V gave up 4 bases and J gave up 5 bases; unmatched junction bases: 14. Germline lookup yields CDR1 KGHDR and CDR2 SFDVKD. CDR3 length equals 17 residues.

V and J are TRBV25-1 and TRBJ1-5; D is ambiguous. Between the trimmed V and J ends, which lost 7 bases and 0 bases, there was a span of 10 bases. In germline, CDR1 is MGHDK, CDR2 SYGVNS. This CDR3 comprises 14 residues. The CDR3 DNA follows: TGTGCCAGCACGGCCGGAAATAGCAATCAGCCCCAGCATTTT. Protein: CASTAGNSNQPQHF.

The rearrangement uses TRBV2 and TRBJ1-4; D is possibly TRBD1 (5 bases). V gave up 7 bases and J gave up 8 bases, with 23 bases separating them. The CDR3 runs 16 residues. Germline V CDR1 and CDR2: SNHLY, FYNNEI. In DNA form, the CDR3 reads TGTGCCAGCAACCCCCTATTCGGGCAGGGTGGCGAAAAACTGTTTTTT. Its protein product is CASNPLFGQGGEKLFF.

DNA for the CDR3: TGTGCCAGCGGGGGGATTAACACTGAAGCTTTCTTT. Protein: CASGGINTEAFF. The chain joins TRBV7-6 to TRBJ1-1; D may be TRBD1 (5 bases). Germline-derived CDR1 and CDR2 are SGHVS and FNYEAQ. The CDR3 covers 12 residues. V was cut by 8 bases and J by 2 bases, with 9 bases left in between.

This clone showed up just once. The rearrangement uses TRBV9 and TRBJ2-1; D possibly matches TRBD1 or TRBD2 (5 bases each). Trimming took 5 bases from V and 6 from J, leaving 18 bases between them. Looked up from germline, CDR1 is SGDLS and CDR2 is YYNGEE. This CDR3 has 15 residues. CDR3 amino acids: CASRPVGQSGNEQFF. For the CDR3, the DNA is TGTGCCAGCAGACCAGTGGGGCAGAGCGGCAATGAGCAGTTCTTC.

The chain combines TRBV6-1 with TRBJ2-4, with 9 bases matching TRBD1. CDR1 and CDR2 (germline): MNHNS, SASEGT. V gave up 1 base and J gave up 6 bases; unmatched junction bases: 1. This CDR3 has 14 amino acids. CDR3 residues: CASSEGTGVNIQYF. The CDR3 DNA sequence: TGTGCCAGCAGTGAAGGGACAGGGGTAAACATTCAGTACTTC.

The rearrangement links TRBV11-2 to TRBJ2-5, with no clear D. The V gene's germline CDR1 is SGHAT and CDR2 FQNNGV. V was clipped by 0 bases and J by 2 bases, with 10 bases between them. The CDR3 covers 15 residues. In nucleotides, the CDR3 is TGTGCCAGCAGCTTAGAAGGAAGGGTGCAAGAGACCCAGTACTTC. Protein: CASSLEGRVQETQYF.

The chain uses TRBV20-1 and TRBJ1-1; D ambiguous. Germline assignment: CDR1 DFQATT and CDR2 SNEGSKA (reference sequence). V was shortened by 7 bases and J by 3 bases, with 9 bases between the two germline ends. The CDR3 is made up of 11 amino acids. The CDR3: CSGRMDTEAFF. The CDR3 coding sequence is TGCAGTGGAAGGATGGACACTGAAGCTTTCTTT.

The chain joins TRBV7-9 to TRBJ1-2; 7 nucleotides agree with TRBD1. CDR3 size: 13 residues. The trim removed 4 bases at V and 7 bases at J, leaving 6 bases unmatched. Germline values: CDR1 SEHNR, CDR2 FQNEAQ (reference sequence). The CDR3 protein is CASSSQGESGYTF. For the CDR3, the DNA is TGTGCCAGCAGCTCCCAGGGGGAGTCTGGCTACACCTTC.

The chain uses TRBV27 and TRBJ2-1, with TRBD1 matching over 11 bases. Trimming at V came to 9 bases and at J to 1 base, leaving 2 bases not matched to a gene. The germline CDR1 and CDR2 sequences are MNHEY and SMNVEV (reference sequence). This CDR3 region has 14 residues. CDR3 protein: CASWDRGSYNEQFF. The CDR3 DNA reads TGTGCCAGTTGGGACAGGGGGTCCTACAATGAGCAGTTCTTC.

This sequence joins TRBV21-1 and TRBJ1-1. TRBV21-1 is deemed a pseudogene. This CDR3 region has 17 residues. CDR3 amino acids: CASSNQPRGRGFTEAFF. The CDR3 DNA sequence: TGTGCCAGCAGCAACCAGCCTCGAGGACGGGGGTTCACTGAAGCTTTCTTT.

This chain uses TRBV3-1 (or the pseudogene TRBV3-2) with TRBJ1-2, with 11 bases aligning to TRBD1. The length of the CDR3 is 16 residues. V lost 4 bases and J lost 6; bases outside the gene matches: 10. Per the germline V gene, CDR1 is LGHDT and CDR2 is YNNKEL (reference sequence). Here the CDR3 DNA reads TGTGCCAGCAGCCGCCGCGGGACAGGGGGGATCCATGGCTACACCTTC. This gives the protein CASSRRGTGGIHGYTF.

The gene calls are TRBV18 and TRBJ1-1; 7 bases are a match to TRBD1. Unmatched junction bases numbered 4, after V lost 3 bases and J lost 0 bases. The CDR3 has 15 residues. Germline lookup yields CDR1 KGHSH and CDR2 LQKENI. Written as DNA, the CDR3 is TGTGCCAGCTCACCGGAACAGGGGCTGAACACTGAAGCTTTCTTT. This gives the protein CASSPEQGLNTEAFF.